This T cell receptor (beta chain) appears in the sequencing data of a study of identical twins' blood T cells. Study-wide results and limits: Twin similarity might stem from environmental factors, not only genetics. Twins shared more top CDR3 clonotypes than unrelated donors did.

The CDR3 is made up of 14 amino acids. Germline assignment: CDR1 ENHRY and CDR2 SYGVKD. Trimming took 3 bases from V and 2 from J, leaving 10 bases between them. TCRdb re-called the 5' RACE reads through MiXCR, storing one row per CDR3 protein. The profile covers around 380,000 distinct CDR3 sequences, with about 28% appearing a single time and more than 5.5% taken by the ten largest. For this clonotype: Antigen specificity is unknown.

The chain joins TRBV10-3 to TRBJ1-2, with D tentatively TRBD1 (5 bases). The clonotype was recovered from a woman aged 18-49 years in good health. The sequenced sample consisted of PBMCs. The CDR3 DNA reads TGTGCCATCAGTGAAGGGGAATTCAACTATGGCTACACCTTC. Translation gives CAISEGEFNYGYTF.